The 23 T cell receptor beta chains reported below all come from one sample, sequenced in a study of shared clonotypes between healthy human individuals. Profiled with immunoSEQ multiplex PCR; TCRdb holds only in-frame clones, not every one. The sample includes approximately 2.4 million clones, under 97% of them seen just once. The sequenced sample consisted of naive CD4+ T cells sorted from blood. Indicated subset: CD45RA+ positively selected. The source of these receptors is a man in his late teens or twenties in good health.

The rearrangement links TRBV18 to TRBJ1-5, with a weak D call TRBD1 (5 bases). The V gene lost 4 bases and the J gene lost 0 bases, with 10 bases spanning the gap. The CDR3 is 15 amino acids. Germline V gene data show CDR1 as KGHSH and CDR2 as LQKENI. CDR3 coding DNA: TGTGCCAGCTCACGTCAGGGAAATAGCAATCAGCCCCAGCATTTT. Amino acid sequence: CASSRQGNSNQPQHF.

The J gene is TRBJ2-7, the V gene TRBV18, with D hard to call. Germline loops: CDR1 KGHSH, CDR2 LQKENI. The CDR3 is made up of 13 amino acids. V was cut by 1 base and J by 4 bases, with 8 bases left in between. As DNA, the CDR3 is TGTGCCAGCTCACCACTTTCGGAATACGAGCAGTACTTC. Residues: CASSPLSEYEQYF.

The V call is TRBV30, the J call TRBJ2-3; D is ambiguous. Germline values: CDR1 GTSNPN, CDR2 SVGIG (reference sequence). Deletions cut 1 base from V and 11 bases from J, with 13 bases between. The CDR3 has 12 amino acids. The CDR3 loop is CAWSEAPNGQYF. The CDR3 nucleotides read TGTGCCTGGAGTGAGGCCCCCAACGGGCAGTATTTT.

The chain couples TRBV2 to TRBJ2-3, with D tentatively TRBD1 (6 bases). Per the germline V gene, CDR1 is SNHLY and CDR2 is FYNNEI. CDR3 size: 14 residues. Trimming took off 2 bases at V and 7 bases at J, with 13 bases between the two ends. CDR3 amino acids: CASSEQGKYNTQYF. The CDR3 DNA sequence: TGTGCCAGCAGTGAACAGGGGAAGTACAATACGCAGTATTTT.

V is TRBV2 and J is TRBJ2-1; TRBD1 agrees at 7 bases. The CDR3 has 13 amino acids. CDR1 and CDR2 (germline): SNHLY, FYNNEI. V was clipped by 7 bases and J by 6 bases; unmatched bases: 6. CDR3 region: CASTLDRVNEQFF. The CDR3 nucleotides are TGTGCCAGCACCCTAGACAGGGTCAATGAGCAGTTCTTC. The whole variable domain, filled in from reference TRBV2 and TRBJ2-1, reads EPEVTQTPSHQVTQMGQEVILRCVPISNHLYFYWYRQILGQKVEFLVSFYNNEISEKSEIFDDQFSVERPDGSNFTLKIRSTKLEDSAMYFCASTLDRVNEQFFGPGTRLTVL.

The gene calls are TRBV6-1 and TRBJ1-1; D may be TRBD1 (6 bases). The V end lost 5 bases, the J end lost 1 base, and 14 bases lay between the germline ends. Germline lookup yields CDR1 MNHNS and CDR2 SASEGT. This CDR3 comprises 15 residues. CDR3 in amino acids: CASSTRGLGNTEAFF. DNA for the CDR3: TGTGCCAGCAGTACTAGGGGGTTAGGGAACACTGAAGCTTTCTTT.

This clone was seen a few times. This CDR3 is CASSEGSISNQPQHF. For the CDR3, the DNA is TGTGCCAGCAGTGAAGGGAGCATTAGCAATCAGCCCCAGCATTTT. The gene calls are TRBV2 and TRBJ1-5; unclear D gene. Trimming removed 1 base at V and 0 bases at J, with 7 bases between. The CDR3 extends over 15 amino acids. Germline V gene lookup returns CDR1 SNHLY and CDR2 FYNNEI.

This chain connects TRBV18 to TRBJ1-2; D unresolved. V lost 1 base, J lost 3 bases, and 12 bases lay in between. Germline V gene data show CDR1 as KGHSH and CDR2 as LQKENI. The CDR3 sequence is 15 residues long. This chain's CDR3 is CASSPRIFGDYGYTF. The CDR3, as DNA: TGTGCCAGCTCACCACGAATTTTTGGGGACTATGGCTACACCTTC. Combining the CDR3 with reference TRBV18 and TRBJ1-2 gives the whole variable domain NAGVMQNPRHLVRRRGQEARLRCSPMKGHSHVYWYRQLPEEGLKFMVYLQKENIIDESGMPKERFSAEFPKEGPSILRIQQVVRGDSAAYFCASSPRIFGDYGYTFGSGTRLTVV.

The genes are TRBV29-1 and TRBJ2-5; 8 bases line up with TRBD1. The germline V gene encodes CDR1 SQVTM and CDR2 ANQGSEA. V lost 6 bases and J lost 5; bases outside the gene matches: 8. The CDR3 consists of 13 residues. The CDR3 DNA is TGCAGCGTGGCCCCCAGGGGGCTGGAGACCCAGTACTTC. Translating it yields CSVAPRGLETQYF.

The rearrangement joins TRBV6-1 to TRBJ1-5; 8 bases are a match to TRBD1. Germline V gene sequence: CDR1 MNHNS, CDR2 SASEGT. The ends lost 6 bases at V and 1 base at J; junction bases unmatched: 2. This CDR3 spans 14 amino acids. The CDR3: CASRQGGSNQPQHF. CDR3 in DNA: TGTGCCAGCAGACAGGGGGGGAGCAATCAGCCCCAGCATTTT.

The gene calls are TRBV4-2 and TRBJ1-1; no clear D gene. Germline V CDR1 and CDR2: LGHNA, YNFKEQ. The CDR3 is made up of 14 amino acids. V was shortened by 0 bases and J by 0 bases, with 5 bases between the two germline ends. CDR3 amino acids: CASSQERMNTEAFF. CDR3 bases: TGTGCCAGCAGCCAAGAACGTATGAACACTGAAGCTTTCTTT.

V usage is TRBV10-1 and J usage is TRBJ1-1, with unresolved D. V lost 2 bases to trimming and J lost 1 base, with 14 bases between them. Germline V gives CDR1 WNHNN, CDR2 SYGVQD (reference sequence). This CDR3 spans 16 amino acids. DNA for the CDR3: TGCGCCAGCAGTGAGACGGCCACTGCTGGGAACACTGAAGCTTTCTTT. Amino acids: CASSETATAGNTEAFF.

The chain couples TRBV30 to TRBJ2-1; no clear D. The CDR3 length is 11 residues. Germline V gives CDR1 GTSNPN, CDR2 SVGIG (reference sequence). The V and J ends lost 2 bases and 9 bases respectively, with 8 bases between them. The CDR3 nucleotides read TGTGCCTGGAGTTTTTTAAGTGAGCAGTTCTTC. Translation gives CAWSFLSEQFF.

The table lists this clone with a count of one. This sequence joins TRBV2 and TRBJ1-1, with 9 nucleotides matching TRBD1. V was pared by 6 bases and J by 6 bases, with 8 bases of the junction left unmatched. The CDR3 length is 14 residues. Germline values: CDR1 SNHLY, CDR2 FYNNEI. DNA of the CDR3: TGTGCCAGCAGCCCGGGACAGGGAATCCCTGAAGCTTTCTTT. It specifies CASSPGQGIPEAFF.

The gene calls are TRBV14 and TRBJ1-2; D is ambiguous. The CDR3 totals 13 residues. Trimming cost V 1 base and J 4 bases, with 7 bases left between them. Germline V gene data show CDR1 as SGHDN and CDR2 as FVKESK. The CDR3 DNA is TGTGCCAGCAGCCAAGCGGGGATCTATGGCTACACCTTC. It specifies CASSQAGIYGYTF.

Comment on this clone: This specimen includes other DNA sequences encoding the same CDR3. This sequence joins TRBV28 and TRBJ1-4, with 10 positions matching TRBD1. Germline V gene lookup returns CDR1 MDHEN and CDR2 SYDVKM. V was pared by 6 bases and J by 8 bases, with 6 bases of the junction left unmatched. This CDR3 spans 14 amino acids. CDR3 DNA: TGTGCCAGCAGCCTGGGACAGGGGAGGGAAAAACTGTTTTTT. Its translation is CASSLGQGREKLFF.

The gene calls are TRBV27 and TRBJ1-5, with D unresolved. CDR1 is MNHEY, CDR2 SMNVEV, per germline (reference sequence). This CDR3 region has 14 residues. The V end lost 6 bases, the J end lost 4 bases, and 13 bases lay between the germline ends. CDR3 nucleotides: TGTGCCAGCAGCAACCGGGCAGGTAATCAGCCCCAGCATTTT. Protein: CASSNRAGNQPQHF.

The gene calls are TRBV19 and TRBJ2-2, with 9 bases fitting TRBD1. Germline values: CDR1 LNHDA, CDR2 SQIVND (reference sequence). V trimming: 4 bases; J trimming: 6 bases; junction bases outside the gene matches: 6. CDR3 length equals 15 residues. CDR3 protein: CASSNLDRGAGELFF. Here the CDR3 DNA reads TGTGCCAGTAGTAACCTTGACAGGGGGGCCGGGGAGCTGTTTTTT. The variable domain in full, with the rest retrieved from reference TRBV19 and TRBJ2-2, is DGGITQSPKYLFRKEGQNVTLSCEQNLNHDAMYWYRQDPGQGLRLIYYSQIVNDFQKGDIAEGYSVSREKKESFPLTVTSAQKNPTAFYLCASSNLDRGAGELFFGEGSRLTVL.

This clone was picked up one time. The J gene is TRBJ2-1, the V gene TRBV2; possible D gene TRBD1, 6 bases. This CDR3 has 14 amino acids. The V gene lost 4 bases and the J gene lost 4 bases, with 11 bases spanning the gap. Germline CDR1 is SNHLY and CDR2 is FYNNEI. The CDR3 region has the DNA TGTGCCAGCAGTGGGGGGACAAAATACAATGAGCAGTTCTTC. It codes for CASSGGTKYNEQFF. Based on the CDR3 plus reference TRBV2 and TRBJ2-1, the full variable domain is EPEVTQTPSHQVTQMGQEVILRCVPISNHLYFYWYRQILGQKVEFLVSFYNNEISEKSEIFDDQFSVERPDGSNFTLKIRSTKLEDSAMYFCASSGGTKYNEQFFGPGTRLTVL.

The chain employs TRBV5-7 and TRBJ2-5; D is ambiguous. TRBV5-7 qualifies as an ORF whose function is uncertain. Trimming cost V 4 bases and J 5 bases, with 12 bases left between them. The CDR3 is 13 residues long. CDR3 sequence (DNA): TGTGCCAGCAGCCAGAAGGTTGGCGAGACCCAGTACTTC. This gives the protein CASSQKVGETQYF.

The rearrangement uses TRBV10-3 and TRBJ1-2; D is unresolved. The CDR3 sequence is 13 residues long. Looked up from germline, CDR1 is ENHRY and CDR2 is SYGVKD. V lost 0 bases, J lost 8 bases, and 10 bases lay in between. CDR3 residues: CAISESDGVGYTF. CDR3 coding DNA: TGTGCCATCAGTGAGTCGGACGGGGTGGGCTACACCTTC.

In the case of this clone: This specimen includes other DNA sequences encoding the same CDR3. J is TRBJ2-2 and V is TRBV4-3; 10 positions match TRBD1. The CDR3 is made up of 16 amino acids. CDR1 LGHNA and CDR2 YSLEER come from the germline V gene. V shed 3 bases and J 5 bases; nucleotides not matched to a gene: 6. The CDR3 protein is CASSQGDRGRTGELFF. In DNA, the CDR3 is TGCGCCAGCAGCCAGGGGGACAGGGGTAGGACCGGGGAGCTGTTTTTT.

The V gene is TRBV28, the J gene TRBJ1-2; D is possibly TRBD1 (6 bases). From germline, CDR1 is MDHEN and CDR2 SYDVKM. This CDR3 has 11 residues. This CDR3 is CATGLNYGYTF. The CDR3, as DNA: TGTGCGACAGGCCTTAACTATGGCTACACCTTC.